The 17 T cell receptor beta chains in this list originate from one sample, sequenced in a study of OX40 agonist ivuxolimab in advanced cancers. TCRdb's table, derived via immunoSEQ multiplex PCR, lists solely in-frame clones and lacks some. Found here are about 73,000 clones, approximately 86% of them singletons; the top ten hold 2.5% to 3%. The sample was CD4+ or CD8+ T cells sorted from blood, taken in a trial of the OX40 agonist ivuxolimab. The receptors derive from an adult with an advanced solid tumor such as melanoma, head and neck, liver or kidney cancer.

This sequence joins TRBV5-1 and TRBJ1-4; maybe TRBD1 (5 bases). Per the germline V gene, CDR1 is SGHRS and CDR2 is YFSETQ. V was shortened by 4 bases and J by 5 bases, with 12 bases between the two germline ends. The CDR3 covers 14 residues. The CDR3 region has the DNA TGCGCCAGCAGCGGGTGGGGCCAGAATGAAAAACTGTTTTTT. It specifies CASSGWGQNEKLFF.

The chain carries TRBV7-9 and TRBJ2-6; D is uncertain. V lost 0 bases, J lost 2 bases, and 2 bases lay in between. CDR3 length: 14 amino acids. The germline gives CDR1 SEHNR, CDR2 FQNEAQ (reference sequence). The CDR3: CASSLAAGANVLTF. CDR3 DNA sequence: TGTGCCAGCAGCTTAGCCGCTGGGGCCAACGTCCTGACTTTC.

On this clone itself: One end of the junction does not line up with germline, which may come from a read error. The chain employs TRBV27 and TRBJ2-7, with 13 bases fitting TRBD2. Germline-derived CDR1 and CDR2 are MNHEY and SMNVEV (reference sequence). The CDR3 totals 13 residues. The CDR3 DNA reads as TGTGCCAGCACCTCTACTAGCGGGGGGGCATGGAACTTC. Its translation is CASTSTSGGAWNF.

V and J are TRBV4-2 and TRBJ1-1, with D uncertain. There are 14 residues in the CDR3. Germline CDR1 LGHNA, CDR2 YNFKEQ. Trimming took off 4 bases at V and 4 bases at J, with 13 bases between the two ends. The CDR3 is CASSPSGFFTEAFF. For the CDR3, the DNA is TGTGCCAGCAGCCCCTCAGGTTTTTTCACTGAAGCTTTCTTT.

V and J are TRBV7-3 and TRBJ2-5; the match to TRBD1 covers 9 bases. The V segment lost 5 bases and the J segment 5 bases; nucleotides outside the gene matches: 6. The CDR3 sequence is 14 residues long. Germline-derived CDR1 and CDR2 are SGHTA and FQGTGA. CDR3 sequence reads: CASSPTGGSETQYF. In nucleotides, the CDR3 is TGTGCCAGCAGCCCAACAGGGGGCTCGGAGACCCAGTACTTC.

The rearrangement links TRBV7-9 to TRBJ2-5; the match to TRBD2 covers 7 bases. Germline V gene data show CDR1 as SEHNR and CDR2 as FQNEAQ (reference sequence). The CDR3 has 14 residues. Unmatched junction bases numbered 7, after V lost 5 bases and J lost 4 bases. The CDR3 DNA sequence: TGTGCCAGCAGCCTTGGGACTACGCGAGAGACCCAGTACTTC. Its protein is CASSLGTTRETQYF.

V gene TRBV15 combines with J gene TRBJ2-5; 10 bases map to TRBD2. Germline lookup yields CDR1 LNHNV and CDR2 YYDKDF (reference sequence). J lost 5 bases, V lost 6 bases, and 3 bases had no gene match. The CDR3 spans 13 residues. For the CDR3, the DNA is TGTGCCACCAGTCAGCGGGGGGGGGAGACCCAGTACTTC. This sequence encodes CATSQRGGETQYF.

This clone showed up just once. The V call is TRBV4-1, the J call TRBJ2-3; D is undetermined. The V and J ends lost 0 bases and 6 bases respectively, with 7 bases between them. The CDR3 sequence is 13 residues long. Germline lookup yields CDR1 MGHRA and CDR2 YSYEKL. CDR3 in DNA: TGCGCCAGCAGCCAAGATCTGAAGGATACGCAGTATTTT. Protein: CASSQDLKDTQYF.

The CDR3 nucleotides read TGTGCCAGCAGTCCCCTATTGCCTAGCGGGGCCTACGAGCAGTACTTC. This encodes CASSPLLPSGAYEQYF. This chain uses TRBV28 with TRBJ2-7; 9 bases line up with TRBD2. CDR3 length: 16 residues. V shed 5 bases and J 2 bases; nucleotides not matched to a gene: 10. CDR1 MDHEN and CDR2 SYDVKM come from the germline V gene.

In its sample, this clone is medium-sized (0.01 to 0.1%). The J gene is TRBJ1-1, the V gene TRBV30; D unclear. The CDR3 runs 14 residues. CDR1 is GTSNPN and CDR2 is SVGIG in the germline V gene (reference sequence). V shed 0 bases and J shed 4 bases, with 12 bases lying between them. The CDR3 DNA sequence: TGTGCCTGGAGTGTCGGGATATTGGGCACTGAAGCTTTCTTT. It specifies CAWSVGILGTEAFF.

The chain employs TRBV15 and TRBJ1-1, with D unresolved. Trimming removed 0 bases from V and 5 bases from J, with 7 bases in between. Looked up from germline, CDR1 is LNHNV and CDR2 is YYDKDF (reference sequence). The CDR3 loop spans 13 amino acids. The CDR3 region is CATSREVRTEAFF. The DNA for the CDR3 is TGTGCCACCAGCAGAGAAGTTAGGACTGAAGCTTTCTTT.

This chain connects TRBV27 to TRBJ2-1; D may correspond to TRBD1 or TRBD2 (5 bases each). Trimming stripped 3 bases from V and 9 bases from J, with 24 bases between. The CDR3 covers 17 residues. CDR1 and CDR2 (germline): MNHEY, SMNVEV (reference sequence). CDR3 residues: CASSFFPFRGVGGEQFF. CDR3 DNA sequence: TGTGCCAGCAGTTTCTTCCCCTTCCGCGGAGTTGGGGGTGAGCAGTTCTTC.

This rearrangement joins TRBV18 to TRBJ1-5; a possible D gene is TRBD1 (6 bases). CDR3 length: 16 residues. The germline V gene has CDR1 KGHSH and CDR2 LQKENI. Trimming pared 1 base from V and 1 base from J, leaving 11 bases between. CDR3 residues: CASSPQGVGSNQPQHF. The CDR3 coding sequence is TGTGCCAGCTCACCACAGGGGGTTGGGAGCAATCAGCCCCAGCATTTT.

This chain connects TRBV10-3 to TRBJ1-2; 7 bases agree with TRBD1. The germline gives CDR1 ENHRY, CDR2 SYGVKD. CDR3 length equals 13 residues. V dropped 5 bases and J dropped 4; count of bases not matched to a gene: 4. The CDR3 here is CAISPGTVYGYTF. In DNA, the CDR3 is TGTGCCATCAGTCCCGGGACAGTCTATGGCTACACCTTC.

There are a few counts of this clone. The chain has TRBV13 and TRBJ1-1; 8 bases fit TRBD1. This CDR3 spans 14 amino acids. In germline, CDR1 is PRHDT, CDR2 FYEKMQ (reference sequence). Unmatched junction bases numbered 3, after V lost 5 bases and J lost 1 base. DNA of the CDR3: TGTGCCAGCAGCCTCGGACAGGGGAACACTGAAGCTTTCTTT. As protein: CASSLGQGNTEAFF. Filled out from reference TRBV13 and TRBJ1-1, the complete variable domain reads AAGVIQSPRHLIKEKRETATLKCYPIPRHDTVYWYQQGPGQDPQFLISFYEKMQSDKGSIPDRFSAQQFSDYHSELNMSSLELGDSALYFCASSLGQGNTEAFFGQGTRLTVV.

The DNA for the CDR3 is TGTGCCAGTAGCACATCGGGGGATTACACCGGGGAGCTGTTTTTT. Translated, it gives CASSTSGDYTGELFF. The chain carries TRBV19 and TRBJ2-2, with D possibly being TRBD2 (6 bases). The CDR3 runs 15 residues. Germline assignment: CDR1 LNHDA and CDR2 SQIVND (reference sequence). The V end was cut by 6 bases, the J end by 3 bases, with 14 bases between.

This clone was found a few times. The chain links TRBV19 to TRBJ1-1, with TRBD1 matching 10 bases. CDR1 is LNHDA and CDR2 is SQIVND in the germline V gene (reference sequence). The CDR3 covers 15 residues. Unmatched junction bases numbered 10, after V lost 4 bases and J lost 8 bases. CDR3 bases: TGTGCCAGTAGTACCCGGACAGGGGGGGATAGGGAAGCTTTCTTT. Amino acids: CASSTRTGGDREAFF.